Reported below is one T cell receptor beta chain. Libraries were prepared by immunoSEQ multiplex PCR; TCRdb keeps only in-frame clonotypes and omits some of them. The data show fewer than 400,000 clones, 85% seen once. V was shortened by 5 bases and J by 4 bases, with 12 bases between the two germline ends. The germline V gene has CDR1 MNHEY and CDR2 SMNVEV (reference sequence). The CDR3 sequence is 14 residues long. The sample comes from a study of blood T cell repertoires in COVID-19. V is TRBV27 and J is TRBJ1-5; D may be TRBD1 (5 bases). Sample: PBMCs or T cells enriched from blood (not recorded which). This sequence was found in a woman aged 25 to 39 who had been exposed to COVID-19. The CDR3 nucleotides are TGTGCCAGCAGTCTTCAGGGCTATAATCAGCCCCAGCATTTT. Protein product: CASSLQGYNQPQHF.